The T cell receptor beta chain under discussion was sequenced for a study of CXCR3-negative and CXCR3-positive naive CD8 T cells. Study overall: Every library held about 1.5 +/- 0.3 million TRB reads, and the total came to some 130 million.

Looked up from germline, CDR1 is MDHEN and CDR2 is SYDVKM. The CDR3 runs to 14 residues. TRB cDNA libraries were made by UMI-labeled 5' RACE. TCRdb reworked the 5' RACE reads into one entry per CDR3 protein, no DNA. Recorded here are 45,000 to 60,000 distinct CDR3 sequences; the top ten clones represent roughly 20%. The chain couples TRBV28 to TRBJ2-5; TCRdb gives TRBD2 as the D gene, but with no DNA this cannot be confirmed. The TCR was taken from a human donor in good health. Some clones in this sample may be carry-over from other donors' samples. The sequenced material came from memory CD8+ T cells from blood. CDR3: CASRVAGPGETQYF.